These 22 T cell receptor beta chains share one sample of origin, sequenced in a study of OX40 agonist ivuxolimab in advanced cancers. The repertoire was sequenced with immunoSEQ multiplex PCR; TCRdb's copy has only in-frame clones and lacks some. The repertoire has around 60,000 clones, roughly 84% of them found once; the top ten carry about 2.4%. Sequencing was performed on CD4+ or CD8+ T cells sorted from blood, taken in a trial of the OX40 agonist ivuxolimab. Every receptor here comes from an adult with an advanced solid tumor such as melanoma, head and neck, liver or kidney cancer.

This CDR3 is CASSRTGQEGYGYTF. The CDR3 coding sequence is TGTGCCAGCAGTAGGACGGGACAGGAGGGGTATGGCTACACCTTC. The chain carries TRBV6-6 and TRBJ1-2; 8 bases agree with TRBD1. The CDR3 runs 15 residues. V was pared by 5 bases and J by 5 bases, with 10 bases of the junction left unmatched. CDR1 is MNHNY and CDR2 is SVGAGI in the germline V gene (reference sequence).

V is TRBV11-2 and J is TRBJ1-1; D is undetermined. Germline V lookup: CDR1 SGHAT, CDR2 FQNNGV. This CDR3 comprises 14 residues. Between the trimmed V and J ends, which lost 1 base and 0 bases, there was a span of 6 bases. The CDR3: CASSLGGVNTEAFF. In DNA form, the CDR3 reads TGTGCCAGCAGCTTAGGAGGAGTGAACACTGAAGCTTTCTTT.

The chain links TRBV2 to TRBJ2-1, with 10 bases identical to TRBD2. The CDR3 runs 14 residues. Germline V gene lookup returns CDR1 SNHLY and CDR2 FYNNEI. V shed 6 bases, J shed 10 bases, and the junction held 9 bases outside the gene matches. In nucleotides, the CDR3 is TGTGCCAGCAGGGGTAGCGGGGGGTTCGGAGAGCAGTTCTTC. Its protein product is CASRGSGGFGEQFF. The whole variable domain, filled in from reference TRBV2 and TRBJ2-1, reads EPEVTQTPSHQVTQMGQEVILRCVPISNHLYFYWYRQILGQKVEFLVSFYNNEISEKSEIFDDQFSVERPDGSNFTLKIRSTKLEDSAMYFCASRGSGGFGEQFFGPGTRLTVL.

The chain couples TRBV5-1 to TRBJ1-1, with D unresolved. This CDR3 has 15 residues. Trimming took off 4 bases at V and 5 bases at J, with 18 bases between the two ends. Germline lookup yields CDR1 SGHRS and CDR2 YFSETQ. This chain's CDR3 is CASSPDPGTATEAFF. CDR3 in DNA: TGCGCCAGCAGCCCAGATCCAGGTACGGCGACTGAAGCTTTCTTT.

The chain has TRBV15 and TRBJ2-3; tentative D call: TRBD1 (5 bases). CDR3 length: 16 amino acids. Germline CDR1 and CDR2: LNHNV and YYDKDF (reference sequence). Trimming stripped 0 bases from V and 1 base from J, with 11 bases between. The CDR3 DNA sequence: TGTGCCACCAGCAGAGATAGGCAGGGTGGCACAGATACGCAGTATTTT. Translation: CATSRDRQGGTDTQYF.

The V call is TRBV28, the J call TRBJ1-2; possible D gene TRBD1, 6 bases. The V gene's germline CDR1 is MDHEN and CDR2 SYDVKM. This CDR3 region has 18 residues. Trimming took off 6 bases at V and 1 base at J, with 24 bases between the two ends. CDR3 nucleotide sequence: TGTGCCAGCAGGTATCCTCTGGGGGCGCGAAAACTTAACTATGGCTACACCTTC. This sequence encodes CASRYPLGARKLNYGYTF.

This rearrangement joins TRBV4-3 to TRBJ1-2; the match to TRBD1 covers 9 bases. The CDR3 consists of 15 residues. Unmatched junction bases numbered 7, after V lost 0 bases and J lost 8 bases. Germline CDR1 and CDR2: LGHNA and YSLEER. Here the CDR3 DNA reads TGCGCCAGCAGCCAAGACCCTGGGACAGGGATGGGCTACACCTTC. Its translation is CASSQDPGTGMGYTF.

The CDR3 region is CASSYWGESSYNSPLHF. In DNA form, the CDR3 reads TGTGCCAGCAGCTATTGGGGGGAAAGCTCCTATAATTCACCCCTCCACTTT. The V call is TRBV7-8, the J call TRBJ1-6; TRBD1 might be the D (5 bases). The CDR3 runs 17 residues. V was clipped by 4 bases and J by 0 bases, with 13 bases between them. Germline V gene lookup returns CDR1 SGHVS and CDR2 FQNEAQ. Full variable domain (rest looked up from reference TRBV7-8 and TRBJ1-6): GAGVSQSPRYKVAKRGQDVALRCDPISGHVSLFWYQQALGQGPEFLTYFQNEAQLDKSGLPSDRFFAERPEGSVSTLKIQRTQQEDSAVYLCASSYWGESSYNSPLHFGNGTRLTVT.

The rearrangement uses TRBV7-6 and TRBJ1-6; D remains unclear. V was cut by 1 base and J by 0 bases, with 13 bases left in between. Germline CDR1 and CDR2: SGHVS and FNYEAQ. The CDR3 totals 18 residues. CDR3 nucleotides: TGTGCCAGCAGCTTAGGAGGACGTATTAGCTCCTATAATTCACCCCTCCACTTT. Amino acid sequence: CASSLGGRISSYNSPLHF.

The rearrangement links TRBV9 to TRBJ1-1; 8 nucleotides agree with TRBD1. CDR1 and CDR2 from the germline V gene are SGDLS and YYNGEE. The CDR3 consists of 15 residues. With 4 bases clipped from V and 5 bases from J, the junction kept 10 bases outside the gene matches. The CDR3 loop is CASSLGGTGGTEAFF. CDR3 sequence (DNA): TGTGCCAGCAGCCTGGGGGGGACAGGTGGAACTGAAGCTTTCTTT.

This clone is labeled medium-sized. This rearrangement joins TRBV18 to TRBJ1-2; 7 bases agree with TRBD1. CDR1 KGHSH and CDR2 LQKENI come from the germline V gene. The length of the CDR3 is 14 residues. V gave up 3 bases and J gave up 8 bases; unmatched junction bases: 9. The CDR3 protein is CASSPSGGGEGYTF. CDR3 DNA: TGTGCCAGCTCACCCTCGGGAGGGGGCGAGGGCTACACCTTC. Full variable domain (missing parts from reference TRBV18 and TRBJ1-2): NAGVMQNPRHLVRRRGQEARLRCSPMKGHSHVYWYRQLPEEGLKFMVYLQKENIIDESGMPKERFSAEFPKEGPSILRIQQVVRGDSAAYFCASSPSGGGEGYTFGSGTRLTVV.

This clone was counted a few times. The chain employs TRBV27 and TRBJ1-1; D is unclear. This CDR3 contains 17 residues. The germline V gene has CDR1 MNHEY and CDR2 SMNVEV (reference sequence). V was trimmed by 0 bases and J by 6 bases, leaving 20 bases between them. CDR3 region: CASSLSDSFGTLAEAFF. DNA for the CDR3: TGTGCCAGCAGTTTATCGGACTCGTTCGGTACGCTGGCTGAAGCTTTCTTT.

This sequence joins TRBV9 and TRBJ2-3; a possible D gene is TRBD2 (7 bases). Per the germline V gene, CDR1 is SGDLS and CDR2 is YYNGEE. Between the trimmed V and J ends, which lost 0 bases and 4 bases, there was a span of 18 bases. This CDR3 region has 17 residues. The CDR3 reads CASSVGLTGGGSDTQYF. The CDR3 nucleotides read TGTGCCAGCAGCGTAGGTTTAACGGGGGGCGGGTCAGATACGCAGTATTTT.

The chain joins TRBV19 to TRBJ2-7; 16 positions agree with TRBD2. CDR3 length equals 17 residues. The ends lost 8 bases at V and 2 bases at J; junction bases unmatched: 9. Germline-derived CDR1 and CDR2 are LNHDA and SQIVND (reference sequence). CDR3 amino acids: CASSHPGTSGGAYEQYF. Written as DNA, the CDR3 is TGTGCCAGTTCCCACCCCGGGACTAGCGGGGGGGCCTACGAGCAGTACTTC.

The V call is TRBV4-3, the J call TRBJ2-1, with D maybe TRBD2 (6 bases). The CDR3 has 16 residues. The V gene's germline CDR1 is LGHNA and CDR2 YSLEER. Trimming cost V 0 bases and J 4 bases, with 13 bases left between them. The CDR3 reads CASSQDLGGRYNEQFF. In nucleotides, the CDR3 is TGCGCCAGCAGCCAAGATCTGGGGGGTCGGTACAATGAGCAGTTCTTC.

The CDR3 region is CASSLGSTSSGNTIYF. Here the CDR3 DNA reads TGTGCCAGCAGCTTAGGGTCAACCAGCTCTGGAAACACCATATATTTT. The chain combines TRBV11-2 with TRBJ1-3; D is ambiguous. V dropped 1 base and J dropped 0 bases, with 10 bases sitting between them. In germline, CDR1 is SGHAT, CDR2 FQNNGV. The CDR3 runs 16 residues.

The V and J genes are TRBV5-4 and TRBJ1-3; 8 bases map to TRBD1. The CDR3 consists of 17 residues. Per germline, CDR1 SGHNT and CDR2 YYREEE (reference sequence). Losses at the gene ends were 0 bases for V and 1 base for J; bases not matched to a gene: 6. DNA for the CDR3: TGTGCCAGCAGCTTGGGGGGGACAGGTCCATCTGGAAACACCATATATTTT. Translation: CASSLGGTGPSGNTIYF.

The V and J genes are TRBV9 and TRBJ1-6, with a possible D match to TRBD1 (5 bases). This CDR3 spans 14 amino acids. Per the germline V gene, CDR1 is SGDLS and CDR2 is YYNGEE. V lost 3 bases, J lost 9 bases, and 13 bases lay in between. CDR3 loop: CASSEQAGGSPLHF. The CDR3 DNA sequence: TGTGCCAGCAGCGAACAGGCTGGAGGTTCACCCCTCCACTTT.

A few counts support this clone. The CDR3 bases are TGTGCCAGCAGCTTCCAAGGGGACAGGAATGAGCAGTTCTTC. Its protein product is CASSFQGDRNEQFF. The chain links TRBV7-3 to TRBJ2-1, with TRBD1 matching 8 bases. V was pared by 3 bases and J by 7 bases, with 5 bases of the junction left unmatched. From germline, CDR1 is SGHTA and CDR2 FQGTGA. The CDR3 is made up of 14 amino acids.

The chain couples TRBV28 to TRBJ2-5, with D unclear. The CDR3 consists of 15 residues. V lost 5 bases and J 3 bases, leaving 16 bases between the germline ends. From germline, CDR1 is MDHEN and CDR2 SYDVKM. The CDR3 sequence is CASSPPIGREETQYF. In nucleotides, the CDR3 is TGTGCCAGCAGTCCCCCTATAGGCAGAGAAGAGACCCAGTACTTC.

V and J are TRBV14 and TRBJ2-3, with D unresolved. With 3 bases removed from V and 4 bases from J, the gap between germline ends came to 8 bases. Germline V gene sequence: CDR1 SGHDN, CDR2 FVKESK. The CDR3 is made up of 13 amino acids. CDR3 protein: CASSQYLADTQYF. The CDR3 region has the DNA TGTGCCAGCAGCCAGTATCTCGCAGATACGCAGTATTTT.

The chain recombines TRBV25-1 with TRBJ1-2, with TRBD1 as a possible D gene (6 bases). Germline assignment: CDR1 MGHDK and CDR2 SYGVNS. This CDR3 is 15 amino acids long. V lost 5 bases and J 4 bases, leaving 17 bases between the germline ends. CDR3 DNA: TGTGCCAGCAGTTCCTGGGACACCGTCTTCTATGGCTACACCTTC. Amino acid sequence: CASSSWDTVFYGYTF.